The 30 T cell receptor beta chains reported below all come from one sample, sequenced in a study of blood T cell repertoires in COVID-19 (dated by TCRdb to the early 2020s). Library prep was done by the immunoSEQ multiplex PCR assay. The table comes from immuneACCESS by way of TCRdb, which keeps in-frame sequences with V and J called. Part of the clones is missing from these tables; in studies checked, under half for an unresolved V gene and the rest for unknown reasons. Across this sample there are roughly 400,000 clones, with 70% to 90% seen only once. The top ten clonotypes cover roughly 1.4% of the sample. Sequencing was carried out using PBMCs or T cells enriched from blood (not recorded which). These receptors all come from a woman between 18 and 30 years old who had been exposed to COVID-19.

The V call is TRBV7-2, the J call TRBJ1-1; TRBD1 is a possible D gene (6 bases). The CDR3 is made up of 15 amino acids. The germline gives CDR1 SGHTA, CDR2 FQGNSA. V lost 7 bases and J 3 bases, leaving 18 bases between the germline ends. The CDR3 here is CASTPHRVRDTEAFF. CDR3 bases: TGTGCCAGCACCCCTCACAGGGTCAGGGACACTGAAGCTTTCTTT.

The genes are TRBV2 and TRBJ2-5, with 8 bases matching TRBD2. This CDR3 spans 14 amino acids. V dropped 6 bases and J dropped 5; count of bases not matched to a gene: 8. CDR1 and CDR2 (germline): SNHLY, FYNNEI. CDR3 sequence: CASSSLPGGETQYF. In DNA form, the CDR3 reads TGTGCCAGCAGCTCCCTCCCGGGGGGGGAGACCCAGTACTTC.

V and J are TRBV18 and TRBJ1-1; the match to TRBD1 covers 9 bases. The V segment lost 1 base and the J segment 2 bases; nucleotides outside the gene matches: 8. The CDR3 is 17 residues long. Germline V gives CDR1 KGHSH, CDR2 LQKENI. CDR3 sequence reads: CASSPQGTGGANTEAFF. Here the CDR3 DNA reads TGTGCCAGCTCACCACAGGGTACAGGGGGCGCAAACACTGAAGCTTTCTTT.

The rearrangement links TRBV7-3 to TRBJ1-1, with 7 nucleotides matching TRBD1. CDR1 is SGHTA, CDR2 FQGTGA, per germline. This CDR3 spans 15 amino acids. With 0 bases clipped from V and 5 bases from J, the junction kept 6 bases outside the gene matches. CDR3 nucleotide sequence: TGTGCCAGCAGCTTAACGTTAAACAGGGGAACTGAAGCTTTCTTT. It specifies CASSLTLNRGTEAFF.

About this clone: The identical CDR3 is also encoded by other nucleotide sequences in the sample. CDR3 in DNA: TGTGCCAGCTCACCGCAGGGGGCGCGGACTGAAGCTTTCTTT. Its translation: CASSPQGARTEAFF. This chain connects TRBV18 to TRBJ1-1; 8 bases fit TRBD1. Per the germline V gene, CDR1 is KGHSH and CDR2 is LQKENI. Trimming cost V 3 bases and J 5 bases; bases outside gene matches: 5. CDR3 length equals 14 residues.

This clone has a handful of counts. V is TRBV10-3 and J is TRBJ2-1; D perhaps matches TRBD1 (6 bases). The germline CDR1 and CDR2 sequences are ENHRY and SYGVKD. Trimming took 3 bases from V and 6 from J, leaving 9 bases between them. This CDR3 region has 13 residues. The CDR3 DNA sequence: TGTGCCATCAGTGATTTACAGGGCAATGAGCAGTTCTTC. This translates into CAISDLQGNEQFF.

The CDR3 DNA is TGTGCCAGCAGTTTAATTTCGGGGGGGGCGGGACAGCCCCAGCATTTT. It translates to CASSLISGGAGQPQHF. The chain is built from TRBV28 and TRBJ1-5; TRBD1 is a possible D gene (6 bases). The CDR3 runs 16 residues. CDR1 is MDHEN and CDR2 is SYDVKM in the germline V gene. V was shortened by 2 bases and J by 7 bases, with 18 bases between the two germline ends.

This clone showed up just a few times. The chain joins TRBV9 to TRBJ2-2, with 8 bases aligning to TRBD2. The V gene end was trimmed by 2 bases and the J gene end by 4 bases; junction bases not matched to a gene: 7. The length of the CDR3 is 16 residues. Germline CDR1 SGDLS, CDR2 YYNGEE. The CDR3 loop reads CASSVGSGSSTGELFF. Here the CDR3 DNA reads TGTGCCAGCAGCGTCGGGAGCGGGAGTTCCACCGGGGAGCTGTTTTTT.

The rearrangement links TRBV9 to TRBJ2-1; D possibly corresponds to TRBD2 (5 bases). Per the germline V gene, CDR1 is SGDLS and CDR2 is YYNGEE. V was shortened by 4 bases and J by 13 bases, with 15 bases between the two germline ends. CDR3 size: 12 residues. DNA for the CDR3: TGTGCCAGCAGCCACAACTCGGCTAGCCAGTTCTTC. Translated: CASSHNSASQFF.

V usage is TRBV28 and J usage is TRBJ1-5; D unclear. The V and J ends lost 7 bases and 3 bases respectively, with 10 bases between them. The CDR3 contains 13 residues. CDR1 is MDHEN and CDR2 is SYDVKM in the germline V gene. In DNA form, the CDR3 reads TGTGCCAGCAAGACAAGTATCAATCAGCCCCAGCATTTT. This translates into CASKTSINQPQHF.

This rearrangement joins TRBV7-8 to TRBJ1-5; tentatively, D is TRBD1 (6 bases). The CDR3 length is 16 residues. Trimming stripped 5 bases from V and 2 bases from J, with 16 bases between. The germline CDR1 and CDR2 sequences are SGHVS and FQNEAQ. CDR3: CASSLKPSGGNQPQHF. CDR3 coding DNA: TGTGCCAGCAGCCTGAAGCCATCAGGGGGCAATCAGCCCCAGCATTTT.

The genes are TRBV29-1 and TRBJ1-1; D perhaps matches TRBD1 (6 bases). Germline assignment: CDR1 SQVTM and CDR2 ANQGSEA. V was trimmed by 2 bases and J by 4 bases, leaving 11 bases between them. The CDR3 spans 13 residues. CDR3 residues: CSVELQGITEAFF. Written as DNA, the CDR3 is TGCAGCGTTGAACTCCAGGGGATCACTGAAGCTTTCTTT.

The chain employs TRBV4-1 and TRBJ1-2, with D maybe TRBD1 (5 bases). CDR1 and CDR2 (germline): MGHRA, YSYEKL. Deletions cut 1 base from V and 4 bases from J, with 16 bases between. The CDR3 is 16 residues long. DNA of the CDR3: TGCGCCAGCAGCCAAGGGGGCGGGGGAGTCGGCTATGGCTACACCTTC. Protein product: CASSQGGGGVGYGYTF.

This clone was seen only a few times. This chain joins TRBV15 and TRBJ2-1, with 10 bases that match TRBD2. This CDR3 comprises 15 residues. Germline loops: CDR1 LNHNV, CDR2 YYDKDF (reference sequence). The junction had 13 bases not matched to a gene; V was cut back by 8 bases and J by 9 bases. CDR3 in amino acids: CATGHRESGGAEQFF. The CDR3 DNA reads TGTGCCACCGGGCACAGGGAAAGCGGGGGGGCTGAGCAGTTCTTC.

V usage is TRBV15 and J usage is TRBJ2-7; D perhaps matches TRBD1 (5 bases). Trimming pared 3 bases from V and 7 bases from J, leaving 16 bases between. CDR1 and CDR2 from the germline V gene are LNHNV and YYDKDF (reference sequence). This CDR3 spans 14 amino acids. The CDR3 DNA follows: TGTGCCACCAGCAGGGGCGGACACCTCTTTGAGCAGTACTTC. Its protein is CATSRGGHLFEQYF.

This clone was detected once. The chain links TRBV6-5 to TRBJ1-4; 7 bases are a match to TRBD1. Germline lookup yields CDR1 MNHEY and CDR2 SVGAGI. V trimming: 5 bases; J trimming: 4 bases; junction bases outside the gene matches: 1. The CDR3 is made up of 13 amino acids. DNA for the CDR3: TGTGCCAGCAGTAACAGGGGTAATGAAAAACTGTTTTTT. This translates into CASSNRGNEKLFF.

The CDR3 nucleotides read TGTGCCAGCGGACTAGCGGGAGCGGGGCAGTACTTC. As protein: CASGLAGAGQYF. V is TRBV19 and J is TRBJ2-7, with 13 bases identical to TRBD2. CDR3 length: 12 amino acids. V was clipped by 9 bases and J by 9 bases; unmatched bases: 5. Germline CDR1 is LNHDA and CDR2 is SQIVND (reference sequence).

The J gene is TRBJ1-4, the V gene TRBV28; D ambiguous. V dropped 5 bases and J dropped 10 bases, with 14 bases sitting between them. The CDR3 extends over 13 amino acids. CDR1 and CDR2 (germline): MDHEN, SYDVKM. For the CDR3, the DNA is TGTGCCAGCAGTCATCCGAGGGTACCAAAACTGTTTTTT. Translating gives CASSHPRVPKLFF. The full variable domain, completed using reference TRBV28 and TRBJ1-4, is DVKVTQSSRYLVKRTGEKVFLECVQDMDHENMFWYRQDPGLGLRLIYFSYDVKMKEKGDIPEGYSVSREKKERFSLILESASTNQTSMYLCASSHPRVPKLFFGSGTQLSVL.

The chain combines TRBV28 with TRBJ2-7; D ambiguous. CDR1 MDHEN and CDR2 SYDVKM come from the germline V gene. Trimming cost V 3 bases and J 4 bases, with 7 bases left between them. The CDR3 loop spans 12 amino acids. CDR3 residues: CASSLSYYEQYF. The CDR3 bases are TGTGCCAGCAGTTTGTCCTATTACGAGCAGTACTTC.

V and J are TRBV11-2 and TRBJ1-1, with unresolved D. The germline V gene has CDR1 SGHAT and CDR2 FQNNGV. The V end was cut by 6 bases, the J end by 11 bases, with 22 bases between. This CDR3 has 14 residues. CDR3 amino acids: CASSHLSGKVSAFF. The DNA for the CDR3 is TGTGCCAGCAGTCATCTCTCGGGGAAAGTGTCGGCTTTCTTT.

The chain recombines TRBV29-1 with TRBJ2-1, with TRBD1 identical over 8 bases. The CDR3 loop spans 16 amino acids. With 0 bases clipped from V and 1 base from J, the junction kept 5 bases outside the gene matches. Germline lookup yields CDR1 SQVTM and CDR2 ANQGSEA. This CDR3 is CSVEDRTGSSYNEQFF. The CDR3 region has the DNA TGCAGCGTTGAAGATCGGACAGGGTCGTCCTACAATGAGCAGTTCTTC.

The rearrangement joins TRBV27 to TRBJ2-1; perhaps TRBD1 as D (6 bases). The CDR3 loop spans 16 amino acids. From germline, CDR1 is MNHEY and CDR2 SMNVEV (reference sequence). V was cut by 7 bases and J by 4 bases, with 20 bases left in between. The CDR3 protein is CASTGERKKRYNEQFF. The CDR3 nucleotides read TGTGCCAGCACAGGGGAACGCAAAAAAAGATACAATGAGCAGTTCTTC.

This sequence joins TRBV11-2 and TRBJ2-1; TRBD2 matches at 9 bases. The CDR3 consists of 18 residues. The germline gives CDR1 SGHAT, CDR2 FQNNGV. V trimming: 2 bases; J trimming: 5 bases; junction bases outside the gene matches: 13. The CDR3 DNA is TGTGCCAGCAGCTTACGCCCAACGCGTAGCGGGGGCCACAATGAGCAGTTCTTC. Its translation: CASSLRPTRSGGHNEQFF. Full variable domain (outside the CDR3, taken from reference TRBV11-2 and TRBJ2-1): EAGVAQSPRYKIIEKRQSVAFWCNPISGHATLYWYQQILGQGPKLLIQFQNNGVVDDSQLPKDRFSAERLKGVDSTLKIQPAKLEDSAVYLCASSLRPTRSGGHNEQFFGPGTRLTVL.

This clone was counted only a few times. The chain combines TRBV28 with TRBJ2-1; TRBD2 matches at 11 bases. Germline CDR1 reads MDHEN; CDR2 reads SYDVKM. V lost 6 bases, J lost 12 bases, and 13 bases stayed unmatched. This CDR3 is 15 amino acids long. As DNA, the CDR3 is TGTGCCAGCAGAACCTTAGCGGGAGGGCTCGGTGGGCAGTTCTTC. It is translated as CASRTLAGGLGGQFF.

This sequence joins TRBV6-2 or TRBV6-3 and TRBJ2-6; D perhaps matches TRBD1 (6 bases). The germline V gene encodes CDR1 MNHEY and CDR2 SVGEGT. The CDR3 is 14 amino acids. Trimming took off 5 bases at V and 2 bases at J, with 7 bases between the two ends. The CDR3 reads CASSPGAGANVLTF. The DNA for the CDR3 is TGTGCCAGCAGTCCAGGGGCTGGGGCCAACGTCCTGACTTTC.

The CDR3: CASRDSSNQPQHF. As DNA, the CDR3 is TGCGCCAGCAGGGACAGTTCCAATCAGCCCCAGCATTTT. This chain joins TRBV10-2 and TRBJ1-5; D might be TRBD1 (6 bases). V dropped 6 bases and J dropped 3 bases, with 9 bases sitting between them. There are 13 residues in the CDR3. Germline V gene sequence: CDR1 WSHSY, CDR2 SAAADI.

The chain carries TRBV3-1 (or the pseudogene TRBV3-2) and TRBJ2-5, with TRBD1 as a possible D gene (6 bases). CDR1 LGHDT and CDR2 YNNKEL come from the germline V gene (reference sequence). V was trimmed by 4 bases and J by 5 bases, leaving 8 bases between them. The CDR3 runs to 12 residues. The CDR3 spells CASSLQGETQYF. As DNA, the CDR3 is TGTGCCAGCAGCCTCCAGGGGGAGACCCAGTACTTC.

This sequence joins TRBV6-2 or TRBV6-3 and TRBJ2-7; tentatively, D is TRBD2 (5 bases). CDR3 size: 15 residues. With 4 bases removed from V and 3 bases from J, the gap between germline ends came to 16 bases. Per germline, CDR1 MNHEY and CDR2 SVGEGT. CDR3 sequence reads: CASSSGSSGGYEQYF. The DNA for the CDR3 is TGTGCCAGCAGTTCTGGATCCTCTGGAGGCTACGAGCAGTACTTC.

The chain is built from TRBV7-9 and TRBJ1-1; no definite D call. This CDR3 is built from 14 residues. V gave up 5 bases and J gave up 8 bases, with 18 bases separating them. Looked up from germline, CDR1 is SEHNR and CDR2 is FQNEAQ (reference sequence). The DNA of the CDR3 is TGTGCCAGCAGCCACGATCTCAGGCAGCAAGAAGCTTTCTTT. This gives the protein CASSHDLRQQEAFF.

The V gene is TRBV7-8, the J gene TRBJ1-2, with D uncertain. Between the trimmed V and J ends, which lost 5 bases and 7 bases, there was a span of 11 bases. This CDR3 is 12 amino acids long. The germline V gene encodes CDR1 SGHVS and CDR2 FQNEAQ. The CDR3 region is CASSLDLGGYTF. In nucleotides, the CDR3 is TGTGCCAGCAGCCTGGACTTGGGTGGCTACACCTTC.